This T cell receptor beta chain was sequenced in a study of OX40 agonist ivuxolimab in advanced cancers. Study-wide results and caveats: Among expanded peripheral T cells, antigen specificity went undetermined.

The CDR3 loop spans 15 amino acids. V lost 5 bases to trimming and J lost 5 bases; unmatched junction nucleotides: 6. Germline loops: CDR1 SGHNT, CDR2 YENEEA. Here immunoSEQ multiplex PCR was the method, and the copy in TCRdb shows in-frame clones only, minus some. The sample holds roughly 68,000 clones, around 90% seen once. As regards this clone: The antigen is not known.

Sequenced here: CD4+ or CD8+ T cells sorted from blood, sampled in a trial of the OX40 agonist ivuxolimab. The source of this sequence is an adult with an advanced solid tumor such as melanoma, head and neck, liver or kidney cancer. The chain links TRBV11-3 to TRBJ2-1; 10 bases map to TRBD1. CDR3 in amino acids: CASSVAGTGDNEQFF. CDR3 DNA sequence: TGTGCCAGCAGCGTTGCCGGGACAGGGGACAATGAGCAGTTCTTC.